The next 32 T cell receptor beta chains were all read from a single sample in a study of T cell responses to AZD1222 COVID-19 vaccine. This table comes from immunoSEQ multiplex PCR, and its TCRdb copy is limited to in-frame clones, with some not included. This table has approximately 140,000 clones, around 93% appearing once. The sample consisted of peripheral blood, taken on day 0 of AZD1222 vaccination. The origin of the receptors is an adult in good health.

This sequence joins TRBV10-1 and TRBJ2-2; a weak D match, TRBD2 (5 bases). CDR3 length: 14 residues. Germline CDR1 is WNHNN and CDR2 is SYGVQD (reference sequence). V lost 3 bases and J lost 1, with 6 bases in between. The CDR3 DNA reads TGCGCCAGCAGTGACGGACTGAACACCGGGGAGCTGTTTTTT. Protein sequence: CASSDGLNTGELFF.

The chain has TRBV7-9 and TRBJ2-3; 11 bases agree with TRBD2. Trimming took 5 bases from V and 0 from J; bases not matched to a gene: 13. This CDR3 is built from 19 residues. Germline V CDR1 and CDR2: SEHNR, FQNEAQ (reference sequence). The CDR3 DNA is TGTGCCAGCAGCCCCCCCTTAGCGGGAGGGCCAGGGAGCACAGATACGCAGTATTTT. Translation gives CASSPPLAGGPGSTDTQYF.

The chain employs TRBV11-2 and TRBJ1-1; 9 bases match TRBD1. The germline V gene has CDR1 SGHAT and CDR2 FQNNGV. V shed 5 bases, J shed 1 base, and the junction held 11 bases outside the gene matches. This CDR3 region has 17 residues. In DNA form, the CDR3 reads TGTGCCAGCAGCATAAGGACAGGGGCCCGTGGGAACACTGAAGCTTTCTTT. Translation gives CASSIRTGARGNTEAFF.

This sequence joins TRBV12-3 or TRBV12-4 and TRBJ1-1; weak D call: TRBD1 (6 bases). Trimming cost V 4 bases and J 4 bases, with 7 bases left between them. The CDR3 is 12 amino acids. CDR3: CASSYRATEAFF. For the CDR3, the DNA is TGTGCCAGCAGTTACAGGGCCACTGAAGCTTTCTTT.

The chain recombines TRBV7-9 with TRBJ2-7; D ambiguous. Trimming pared 5 bases from V and 3 bases from J, leaving 14 bases between. Germline assignment: CDR1 SEHNR and CDR2 FQNEAQ (reference sequence). The length of the CDR3 is 14 residues. CDR3 coding DNA: TGTGCCAGCAGCCCGCGGACGGCTGGCTACGAGCAGTACTTC. Translation: CASSPRTAGYEQYF.

This clone was picked up one time. The chain carries TRBV15 and TRBJ1-2; 8 nucleotides align to TRBD1. Germline trimming cut 3 bases from V and 7 bases from J; bases unmatched to any gene: 7. The germline CDR1 and CDR2 sequences are LNHNV and YYDKDF (reference sequence). The length of the CDR3 is 14 residues. The CDR3 DNA sequence: TGTGCCACCAGCAGTGGACAGGGCGAGTTTGGCTACACCTTC. Protein sequence: CATSSGQGEFGYTF.

The rearrangement joins TRBV15 to TRBJ1-2, with 7 nucleotides matching TRBD1. The trim removed 0 bases at V and 2 bases at J, leaving 0 bases unmatched. The CDR3 contains 14 residues. Germline CDR1 is LNHNV and CDR2 is YYDKDF (reference sequence). The chain's CDR3 is CATSRDRGNYGYTF. In DNA, the CDR3 is TGTGCCACCAGCAGAGACAGGGGGAACTATGGCTACACCTTC.

The chain joins TRBV19 to TRBJ1-2; TRBD1 agrees at 9 bases. V shed 3 bases and J 3 bases; nucleotides not matched to a gene: 5. Germline CDR1 reads LNHDA; CDR2 reads SQIVND (reference sequence). The CDR3 is made up of 15 amino acids. DNA of the CDR3: TGTGCCAGTAGTATTACAGGGGGCGGCGACTATGGCTACACCTTC. It encodes CASSITGGGDYGYTF.

V usage is TRBV6-6 and J usage is TRBJ1-5; D might be TRBD1 (5 bases). Germline V gene lookup returns CDR1 MNHNY and CDR2 SVGAGI (reference sequence). This CDR3 is 13 amino acids long. The V end lost 0 bases, the J end lost 7 bases, and 7 bases lay between the germline ends. The CDR3 reads CASSYSDTQPQHF. CDR3 in DNA: TGTGCCAGCAGTTACTCGGACACCCAGCCCCAGCATTTT.

The chain uses TRBV5-1 and TRBJ2-7; 8 bases align to TRBD1. This CDR3 is 17 amino acids long. Germline V gene data show CDR1 as SGHRS and CDR2 as YFSETQ. With V trimmed by 0 bases and J by 5 bases, 13 bases remained unmatched. In nucleotides, the CDR3 is TGCGCCAGCAGCTTGGGTCCCGGGACAGGTTTCCCCAACGAGCAGTACTTC. The encoded protein is CASSLGPGTGFPNEQYF. The full variable domain, rest sourced from reference TRBV5-1 and TRBJ2-7, is KAGVTQTPRYLIKTRGQQVTLSCSPISGHRSVSWYQQTPGQGLQFLFEYFSETQRNKGNFPGRFSGRQFSNSRSEMNVSTLELGDSALYLCASSLGPGTGFPNEQYFGPGTRLTVT.

The chain combines TRBV2 with TRBJ2-7, with D perhaps matching TRBD2 (5 bases). The CDR3 is made up of 15 amino acids. V was trimmed by 2 bases and J by 3 bases, leaving 14 bases between them. The V gene's germline CDR1 is SNHLY and CDR2 FYNNEI. The CDR3 sequence: CASSESAAYRYEQYF. Written as DNA, the CDR3 is TGTGCCAGCAGTGAATCAGCGGCTTATCGCTACGAGCAGTACTTC.

This sequence joins TRBV28 and TRBJ2-7, with D maybe TRBD1 (6 bases). Germline V gene data show CDR1 as MDHEN and CDR2 as SYDVKM. Trimming cost V 4 bases and J 0 bases, with 13 bases left between them. CDR3 size: 15 residues. The CDR3 loop is CASSSGTLFSYEQYF. In DNA, the CDR3 is TGTGCCAGCAGTTCGGGGACATTGTTCTCCTACGAGCAGTACTTC.

CDR3 nucleotide sequence: TGTGCCAGCGGGGGAATGGCGGGTACTGAAGCTTTCTTT. Its protein is CASGGMAGTEAFF. The chain uses TRBV6-5 and TRBJ1-1, with D maybe TRBD1 (5 bases). The CDR3 is made up of 13 amino acids. Germline CDR1 is MNHEY and CDR2 is SVGAGI. The ends were cut back, 8 bases at V and 5 bases at J, with 15 bases in the middle.

The V gene is TRBV29-1, the J gene TRBJ1-1; possible D gene TRBD1, 6 bases. CDR3 size: 13 residues. Germline V CDR1 and CDR2: SQVTM, ANQGSEA. V lost 6 bases to trimming and J lost 1 base, with 12 bases between them. This CDR3 reads CSVLGAENTEAFF. The CDR3 bases are TGCAGCGTCTTGGGGGCAGAGAACACTGAAGCTTTCTTT.

The chain uses TRBV5-1 and TRBJ1-2; 12 bases line up with TRBD1. This CDR3 spans 16 amino acids. The V and J ends lost 3 bases and 6 bases, in that order; junction bases with no gene match: 9. Germline CDR1 reads SGHRS; CDR2 reads YFSETQ. The CDR3 nucleotides read TGCGCCAGCAGCTCGCTAACGGGACAGGGGGCTAATGGCTACACCTTC. It specifies CASSSLTGQGANGYTF.

This rearrangement joins TRBV10-3 to TRBJ2-5; 7 positions match TRBD2. CDR1 and CDR2 (germline): ENHRY, SYGVKD. The CDR3 is made up of 13 amino acids. V lost 7 bases to trimming and J lost 4 bases; unmatched junction nucleotides: 6. CDR3 bases: TGTGCCATCAACGCGGGGGAGGGAGAGACCCAGTACTTC. Residues: CAINAGEGETQYF.

The chain has TRBV5-4 and TRBJ1-1; 7 bases are a match to TRBD1. J gave up 0 bases and V 7 bases, and 3 bases lay outside the gene matches. The CDR3 is 13 amino acids. Germline lookup yields CDR1 SGHNT and CDR2 YYREEE (reference sequence). The CDR3 spells CASQGQMNTEAFF. CDR3 DNA sequence: TGTGCCAGCCAGGGACAGATGAACACTGAAGCTTTCTTT.

The rearrangement links TRBV5-1 to TRBJ1-3; TRBD1 matches at 8 bases. Germline values: CDR1 SGHRS, CDR2 YFSETQ. The junction had 5 bases not matched to a gene; V was cut back by 3 bases and J by 0 bases. This CDR3 is built from 16 residues. The CDR3 DNA follows: TGCGCCAGCAGCTGGGACAGGCCAGGCTCTGGAAACACCATATATTTT. Its protein is CASSWDRPGSGNTIYF.

The chain is built from TRBV6-5 and TRBJ1-2, with D maybe TRBD1 (5 bases). With 5 bases removed from V and 4 bases from J, the gap between germline ends came to 17 bases. The CDR3 runs 15 residues. Per germline, CDR1 MNHEY and CDR2 SVGAGI. The CDR3 reads CASSNPTGGIYGYTF. CDR3 sequence (DNA): TGTGCCAGCAGTAACCCGACGGGGGGGATCTATGGCTACACCTTC.

The rearrangement links TRBV5-4 to TRBJ1-1, with D tentatively TRBD1 (5 bases). Germline CDR1 reads SGHNT; CDR2 reads YYREEE (reference sequence). V was trimmed by 3 bases and J by 1 base, leaving 13 bases between them. The CDR3 has 15 residues. For the CDR3, the DNA is TGTGCCAGCAGCTCCCCAATAAGGGGGAACACTGAAGCTTTCTTT. Translated, it gives CASSSPIRGNTEAFF.

The sample holds one count of this clone. This chain connects TRBV10-3 to TRBJ2-3; the D is unclear. The CDR3 runs to 15 residues. The germline CDR1 and CDR2 sequences are ENHRY and SYGVKD. V dropped 3 bases and J dropped 0 bases, with 10 bases sitting between them. The CDR3 region is CAISDHTSSTDTQYF. DNA for the CDR3: TGTGCCATCAGTGACCACACCTCTAGCACAGATACGCAGTATTTT.

The genes are TRBV2 and TRBJ1-5, with D possibly TRBD1 on 6 matching bases. Trimming cost V 3 bases and J 1 base, with 10 bases left between them. The CDR3 runs to 15 residues. The germline CDR1 and CDR2 sequences are SNHLY and FYNNEI. CDR3 region: CASSDWGRSNQPQHF. The DNA for the CDR3 is TGTGCCAGCAGTGATTGGGGGCGAAGCAATCAGCCCCAGCATTTT.

The rearrangement links TRBV5-1 to TRBJ2-7; D perhaps matches TRBD2 (6 bases). The V and J ends lost 0 bases and 3 bases respectively, with 13 bases between them. Germline V gene data show CDR1 as SGHRS and CDR2 as YFSETQ. This CDR3 spans 15 amino acids. CDR3 in DNA: TGCGCCAGCAGCTTGGAATATACTAGCATCTACGAGCAGTACTTC. Protein sequence: CASSLEYTSIYEQYF.

The rearrangement joins TRBV6-5 to TRBJ1-4; the D gene is possibly TRBD1 (6 bases). Germline CDR1 is MNHEY and CDR2 is SVGAGI. V was trimmed by 4 bases and J by 8 bases, leaving 17 bases between them. The CDR3 extends over 15 amino acids. This chain's CDR3 is CASSSRQEREEKLFF. CDR3 coding DNA: TGTGCCAGCAGTTCGAGACAGGAGAGAGAAGAAAAACTGTTTTTT.

The chain uses TRBV7-9 and TRBJ2-7; TRBD1 matches at 8 bases. CDR1 is SEHNR and CDR2 is FQNEAQ in the germline V gene (reference sequence). This CDR3 comprises 14 residues. V dropped 1 base and J dropped 7; count of bases not matched to a gene: 6. For the CDR3, the DNA is TGTGCCAGCAGCTTAGGACAGGGGACAAGAGAGCAGTACTTC. It specifies CASSLGQGTREQYF.

The count of this clone is one. The sample holds other DNA sequences that translate to the same CDR3. The chain recombines TRBV18 with TRBJ1-2; 12 bases fit TRBD1. With 2 bases clipped from V and 7 bases from J, the junction kept 2 bases outside the gene matches. Germline assignment: CDR1 KGHSH and CDR2 LQKENI. CDR3 length: 14 residues. CDR3 sequence (DNA): TGTGCCAGCTCACCAGGGACAGGGGGCGCTGGCTACACCTTC. This codes for CASSPGTGGAGYTF.

V is TRBV11-2 and J is TRBJ2-2; TRBD1 or TRBD2 may be the D gene (5 bases each). Trimming took 5 bases from V and 4 from J, leaving 11 bases between them. CDR1 is SGHAT, CDR2 FQNNGV, per germline. The CDR3 is made up of 14 amino acids. DNA for the CDR3: TGTGCCAGCAGCGTCGAGAGGGGCACCGGGGAGCTGTTTTTT. Its protein product is CASSVERGTGELFF.

This CDR3 reads CATSRTPGQAGSEKLFF. In DNA, the CDR3 is TGTGCCACCAGCAGAACCCCTGGGCAGGCCGGGAGTGAAAAACTGTTTTTT. This chain connects TRBV15 to TRBJ1-4; D remains unclear. The V gene lost 2 bases and the J gene lost 7 bases, with 20 bases spanning the gap. The germline gives CDR1 LNHNV, CDR2 YYDKDF (reference sequence). The CDR3 runs to 17 residues.

The J gene is TRBJ2-7, the V gene TRBV5-1, with a weak D call TRBD1 (5 bases). Germline values: CDR1 SGHRS, CDR2 YFSETQ. The CDR3 loop spans 12 amino acids. V lost 5 bases to trimming and J lost 2 bases, with 8 bases between them. The CDR3 nucleotides are TGCGCCAGCAGGGACACAACCTACGAGCAGTACTTC. Translating it yields CASRDTTYEQYF.

This chain connects TRBV29-1 to TRBJ1-4, with no clear D. Germline V gene sequence: CDR1 SQVTM, CDR2 ANQGSEA. The CDR3 has 13 amino acids. Trimming took off 2 bases at V and 7 bases at J, with 11 bases between the two ends. CDR3 sequence reads: CSVERGMGEKLFF. CDR3 DNA: TGCAGCGTTGAAAGAGGGATGGGTGAAAAACTGTTTTTT.

Only a few counts were recorded for this clone. CDR3 in amino acids: CASSESRDRGRYSPLHF. The CDR3 DNA reads TGCGCCAGCAGTGAGTCCCGGGACAGGGGGAGGTATTCACCCCTCCACTTT. V usage is TRBV10-2 and J usage is TRBJ1-6, with 11 bases fitting TRBD1. Germline values: CDR1 WSHSY, CDR2 SAAADI. There are 17 residues in the CDR3. The V and J ends lost 0 bases and 8 bases, in that order; junction bases with no gene match: 6.

The CDR3 sequence: CASSWGGRDQPQHF. CDR3 coding DNA: TGTGCCAGTAGCTGGGGTGGTCGGGATCAGCCCCAGCATTTT. The chain links TRBV19 to TRBJ1-5, with D hard to call. The CDR3 extends over 14 amino acids. Trimming cost V 6 bases and J 5 bases, with 14 bases left between them. Germline loops: CDR1 LNHDA, CDR2 SQIVND (reference sequence).